This TCR beta chain was recorded in a study of molecular identifiers for immune sequencing clone quantification. TCRdb itself ran the PCR reads through MiXCR, one entry per CDR3 protein. The repertoire holds some 100,000 distinct CDR3 sequences, with around a third as singletons. V lost 0 bases and J 2 bases, leaving 14 bases between the germline ends. The germline gives CDR1 LGHNA, CDR2 YSLEER. The CDR3 is 16 residues long. Sequencing input: naive CD8+ T cells from blood, with Jurkat cell RNA spiked in. The subset denotes: FACS-sorted CD8+CD4-CCR7+CD45RA+ naive T cells. This chain links TRBV4-3 with TRBJ2-7, with D perhaps given as TRBD1 or TRBD2 (5 bases each). The sequence came from a human donor in good health. Some libraries in this study had Jurkat cell RNA spiked in. The CDR3: CASSQDIMGRAYEQYF. The CDR3, as DNA: TGCGCCAGCAGCCAAGACATCATGGGACGGGCCTACGAGCAGTACTTC.